Listed here is a single T cell receptor (beta chain). Other DNA sequences in this sample translate to the same CDR3. The data originate from a study of shared clonotypes between healthy human individuals. Only Caucasian adults living in Nashville, Tennessee made up the donor group. Germline V CDR1 and CDR2: SGHRS, YFSETQ. The CDR3 is made up of 14 amino acids. The V end was cut by 0 bases, the J end by 6 bases, with 11 bases between. The protocol was immunoSEQ multiplex PCR, while the TCRdb copy is restricted to in-frame clones and leaves out a portion. The data contain about 1.5 million clones, under 99% of them singletons.

The sample taken for sequencing was naive CD4+ T cells sorted from blood. The subset here: CD45RA+ positively selected. The J gene is TRBJ2-3, the V gene TRBV5-1, with D tentatively TRBD1 (5 bases). The sequence was collected from a young man in good health. The CDR3 region is CASSLGTSGDTQYF. Written as DNA, the CDR3 is TGCGCCAGCAGCTTGGGAACTTCAGGGGATACGCAGTATTTT.